The 31 T cell receptor beta chains reported below all come from one sample, sequenced in a study of chemoradiotherapy in HPV16-positive cancers (dated by TCRdb to between 2021 and 2024). Preparation of the library involved the immunoSEQ multiplex PCR assay. As stored in TCRdb, this immuneACCESS dataset retains in-frame rearrangements with V and J assigned. A fraction of the clones does not appear; measured against another copy, unresolved V genes explain less than half of the discrepancy, and the remainder lacks a known reason. Recorded for this sample are approximately 12,000 clones; about three quarters of them occurred a single time. The ten largest clonotypes hold 7% to 10% of the sample. Collection took place from a patient who underwent chemoradiotherapy. The source of these receptors is a human donor with HPV-associated anogenital cancer.

This chain connects TRBV7-2 to TRBJ2-5; 9 positions agree with TRBD1. The germline V gene encodes CDR1 SGHTA and CDR2 FQGNSA. V gave up 5 bases and J gave up 5 bases; unmatched junction bases: 6. CDR3 length: 14 amino acids. Here the CDR3 DNA reads TGTGCCAGCAGCCGGGACAGGGCAGCGGAGACCCAGTACTTC. It encodes CASSRDRAAETQYF.

This chain uses TRBV7-9 with TRBJ2-1; D is undetermined. Germline V gene sequence: CDR1 SEHNR, CDR2 FQNEAQ (reference sequence). This CDR3 region has 14 residues. V was trimmed by 2 bases and J by 5 bases, leaving 10 bases between them. Here the CDR3 DNA reads TGTGCCAGCAGCTTAACCAGGTCCAACAATGAGCAGTTCTTC. This encodes CASSLTRSNNEQFF.

The J gene is TRBJ1-3, the V gene TRBV28; the D is unclear. Trimming stripped 2 bases from V and 1 base from J, with 6 bases between. This CDR3 region has 14 residues. Germline-derived CDR1 and CDR2 are MDHEN and SYDVKM. CDR3 residues: CASSLRFSGNTIYF. CDR3 DNA sequence: TGTGCCAGCAGTTTACGGTTTTCTGGAAACACCATATATTTT.

This clone was counted a few times. The V and J genes are TRBV6-1 and TRBJ2-2; TRBD1 agrees at 7 bases. Germline values: CDR1 MNHNS, CDR2 SASEGT. J was trimmed by 3 bases and V by 7 bases; bases with no gene match: 5. The CDR3 contains 14 residues. The CDR3 is CASIKGADTGELFF. CDR3 nucleotide sequence: TGTGCCAGCATAAAGGGGGCGGACACCGGGGAGCTGTTTTTT.

The chain carries TRBV7-9 and TRBJ1-1; 9 nucleotides align to TRBD1. Germline V gene data show CDR1 as SEHNR and CDR2 as FQNEAQ (reference sequence). V dropped 2 bases and J dropped 0; count of bases not matched to a gene: 4. The CDR3 length is 16 residues. CDR3 sequence (DNA): TGTGCCAGCAGCTTACAGGACAGGGGATTGAACACTGAAGCTTTCTTT. This gives the protein CASSLQDRGLNTEAFF. Drawing the rest from reference TRBV7-9 and TRBJ1-1, the complete variable domain is DTGVSQNPRHKITKRGQNVTFRCDPISEHNRLYWYRQTLGQGPEFLTYFQNEAQLEKSRLLSDRFSAERPKGSFSTLEIQRTEQGDSAMYLCASSLQDRGLNTEAFFGQGTRLTVV.

This chain connects TRBV5-1 to TRBJ2-3; D unclear. The CDR3 totals 15 residues. V was pared by 0 bases and J by 2 bases, with 10 bases between. Per germline, CDR1 SGHRS and CDR2 YFSETQ. CDR3 in DNA: TGCGCCAGCAGCTTGGCCCCCGGCTTCACAGATACGCAGTATTTT. Its protein product is CASSLAPGFTDTQYF.

The V and J genes are TRBV10-3 and TRBJ2-1; 10 bases fit TRBD2. Germline V CDR1 and CDR2: ENHRY, SYGVKD. Trimming removed 4 bases from V and 8 bases from J; junction bases left unmatched: 8. CDR3 length: 15 residues. CDR3 nucleotides: TGTGCCATCAGTGGCGGGACTAGCGAGGTGGATGAGCAGTTCTTC. It yields the protein CAISGGTSEVDEQFF.

The chain joins TRBV5-1 to TRBJ1-5; D is unclear. Germline loops: CDR1 SGHRS, CDR2 YFSETQ. This CDR3 is 13 amino acids long. V was clipped by 1 base and J by 3 bases, with 5 bases between them. DNA of the CDR3: TGCGCCAGCAGCTTGACAGTCAATCAGCCCCAGCATTTT. As protein: CASSLTVNQPQHF.

The chain carries TRBV7-9 and TRBJ2-7; perhaps TRBD1 as D (6 bases). V was pared by 4 bases and J by 2 bases, with 12 bases between. Germline V gene data show CDR1 as SEHNR and CDR2 as FQNEAQ (reference sequence). This CDR3 is built from 14 residues. The CDR3 bases are TGTGCCAGCAGCTCTAGGACAGTAGCCTACGAGCAGTACTTC. Protein product: CASSSRTVAYEQYF.

The chain carries TRBV10-2 and TRBJ1-1, with D unclear. The length of the CDR3 is 14 residues. Germline V gene data show CDR1 as WSHSY and CDR2 as SAAADI. Trimming took 3 bases from V and 6 from J, leaving 14 bases between them. The CDR3 here is CASSDDSSGSEAFF. In DNA, the CDR3 is TGCGCCAGCAGTGATGATAGTTCAGGCTCTGAAGCTTTCTTT.

CDR3 residues: CATGRVGGMDEQYF. The CDR3 region has the DNA TGTGCGACAGGGAGGGTGGGGGGAATGGACGAGCAGTACTTC. The J gene is TRBJ2-7, the V gene TRBV30; D may correspond to TRBD1 or TRBD2 (7 bases each). The CDR3 covers 14 residues. Germline V gives CDR1 GTSNPN, CDR2 SVGIG (reference sequence).

V is TRBV7-2 and J is TRBJ2-1; D may match TRBD1 or TRBD2 (6 bases each). The V gene's germline CDR1 is SGHTA and CDR2 FQGNSA. This CDR3 comprises 17 residues. With 3 bases removed from V and 0 bases from J, the gap between germline ends came to 15 bases. CDR3 bases: TGTGCCAGCAGCTTCGTGGGGGGCCTCAGCTCCTACAATGAGCAGTTCTTC. It codes for CASSFVGGLSSYNEQFF.

In this sample, this clone turned up a few times. The chain has TRBV25-1 and TRBJ2-2; unclear D gene. V lost 3 bases to trimming and J lost 4 bases, with 9 bases between them. The V gene's germline CDR1 is MGHDK and CDR2 SYGVNS. The CDR3 covers 14 residues. In DNA, the CDR3 is TGTGCCAGCAGTGATTTGCAGTTCACCGGGGAGCTGTTTTTT. Amino acids: CASSDLQFTGELFF.

The chain carries TRBV5-5 and TRBJ2-2, with D hard to call. The V gene's germline CDR1 is SGHKS and CDR2 YYEKEE (reference sequence). V was clipped by 0 bases and J by 6 bases, with 9 bases between them. CDR3 length equals 14 residues. Written as DNA, the CDR3 is TGTGCCAGCAGCTTGGCCGTCGAGGCCGGGGAGCTGTTTTTT. Its translation is CASSLAVEAGELFF.

The chain carries TRBV19 and TRBJ2-7; 11 nucleotides match TRBD1. The V gene end was trimmed by 5 bases and the J gene end by 4 bases; junction bases not matched to a gene: 4. There are 14 residues in the CDR3. CDR1 is LNHDA, CDR2 SQIVND, per germline (reference sequence). Here the CDR3 reads CASSGQGALYEQYF. The CDR3 nucleotides are TGTGCCAGTAGTGGACAGGGGGCGCTTTACGAGCAGTACTTC.

The V and J genes are TRBV28 and TRBJ2-1, with D unclear. CDR1 is MDHEN and CDR2 is SYDVKM in the germline V gene. Trimming stripped 4 bases from V and 7 bases from J, with 8 bases between. There are 12 residues in the CDR3. CDR3 in DNA: TGTGCCAGCAGTTCGCCGGGTAATGAGCAGTTCTTC. This translates into CASSSPGNEQFF.

This clone was found once. The chain has TRBV18 and TRBJ1-2; weak D call: TRBD1 (6 bases). Trimming cost V 5 bases and J 0 bases, with 10 bases left between them. The germline gives CDR1 KGHSH, CDR2 LQKENI. CDR3 length: 14 amino acids. This CDR3 is CASSGQQANYGYTF. The CDR3 bases are TGTGCCAGCTCAGGACAGCAAGCTAACTATGGCTACACCTTC.

This chain joins TRBV19 and TRBJ2-2, with a tentative D call TRBD2 (5 bases). The CDR3 contains 16 residues. Trimming shortened V by 6 bases and J by 4 bases, and 18 bases separated the two germline ends. Per germline, CDR1 LNHDA and CDR2 SQIVND (reference sequence). CDR3 sequence reads: CASRRLAIRVTGELFF. The CDR3 nucleotides read TGTGCCAGTAGACGGCTAGCCATTCGAGTCACCGGGGAGCTGTTTTTT.

This clone was seen only a few times. This chain links TRBV6-4 with TRBJ2-3; TRBD1 aligns across 8 bases. This CDR3 contains 15 residues. Trimming took 3 bases from V and 1 from J; bases not matched to a gene: 3. Germline values: CDR1 MRHNA, CDR2 SNTAGT. The CDR3 here is CASSEETGGTDTQYF. DNA for the CDR3: TGTGCCAGCAGTGAGGAGACAGGGGGCACAGATACGCAGTATTTT.

CDR3 DNA sequence: TGTGCCAGCAGCTTATTAGGGACTCTGAACACAGATACGCAGTATTTT. Translating it yields CASSLLGTLNTDTQYF. V usage is TRBV7-9 and J usage is TRBJ2-3; possible D gene TRBD2, 6 bases. V lost 2 bases to trimming and J lost 2 bases, with 14 bases between them. This CDR3 contains 16 residues. Germline CDR1 reads SEHNR; CDR2 reads FQNEAQ (reference sequence). Supplemented by reference TRBV7-9 and TRBJ2-3, the full variable domain reads DTGVSQNPRHKITKRGQNVTFRCDPISEHNRLYWYRQTLGQGPEFLTYFQNEAQLEKSRLLSDRFSAERPKGSFSTLEIQRTEQGDSAMYLCASSLLGTLNTDTQYFGPGTRLTVL.

The chain combines TRBV5-4 with TRBJ2-5; D may be TRBD1 (6 bases). V was shortened by 4 bases and J by 0 bases, with 13 bases between the two germline ends. This CDR3 contains 15 residues. Germline CDR1 is SGHNT and CDR2 is YYREEE (reference sequence). The CDR3 DNA reads as TGTGCCAGCAGCAGGACAGAATGGTACCAAGAGACCCAGTACTTC. It is translated as CASSRTEWYQETQYF.

The chain links TRBV19 to TRBJ2-3; 9 bases line up with TRBD2. The CDR3 runs 17 residues. The V gene end was trimmed by 5 bases and the J gene end by 5 bases; junction bases not matched to a gene: 14. The germline CDR1 and CDR2 sequences are LNHDA and SQIVND (reference sequence). In nucleotides, the CDR3 is TGTGCCAGTAGTCTGAGTGGTAGCGGGAGTACGAGAGATACGCAGTATTTT. This sequence encodes CASSLSGSGSTRDTQYF.

This sequence joins TRBV13 and TRBJ2-2; weak D call: TRBD2 (6 bases). The CDR3 is 16 residues long. Trimming stripped 5 bases from V and 0 bases from J, with 13 bases between. The germline gives CDR1 PRHDT, CDR2 FYEKMQ (reference sequence). CDR3 sequence reads: CASSPTGTSNTGELFF. Here the CDR3 DNA reads TGTGCCAGCAGCCCAACCGGGACTTCGAACACCGGGGAGCTGTTTTTT.

The V call is TRBV18, the J call TRBJ2-3; TRBD1 agrees at 8 bases. This CDR3 has 15 residues. Germline values: CDR1 KGHSH, CDR2 LQKENI. The trim removed 2 bases at V and 4 bases at J, leaving 5 bases unmatched. The CDR3: CASSPSRGRSDTQYF. The CDR3 DNA follows: TGTGCCAGCTCACCAAGCAGGGGGCGATCAGATACGCAGTATTTT.

The rearrangement links TRBV5-4 to TRBJ2-1; 7 bases line up with TRBD1. This CDR3 region has 15 residues. Germline trimming cut 4 bases from V and 5 bases from J; bases unmatched to any gene: 9. Germline-derived CDR1 and CDR2 are SGHNT and YYREEE (reference sequence). The CDR3 region is CASSPMTGSDNEQFF. The DNA of the CDR3 is TGTGCCAGCAGCCCGATGACAGGGTCGGACAATGAGCAGTTCTTC.

The V call is TRBV28, the J call TRBJ1-3; a possible D gene is TRBD1 (6 bases). CDR3 length equals 16 residues. Germline V gene lookup returns CDR1 MDHEN and CDR2 SYDVKM. V lost 1 base to trimming and J lost 4 bases, with 14 bases between them. CDR3 DNA sequence: TGTGCCAGCAGTTTATTTGCGGGGGCAGGAGGAAACACCATATATTTT. As protein: CASSLFAGAGGNTIYF. The variable domain in full, with the rest retrieved from reference TRBV28 and TRBJ1-3, is DVKVTQSSRYLVKRTGEKVFLECVQDMDHENMFWYRQDPGLGLRLIYFSYDVKMKEKGDIPEGYSVSREKKERFSLILESASTNQTSMYLCASSLFAGAGGNTIYFGEGSWLTVV.

The rearrangement uses TRBV5-6 and TRBJ1-2, with D hard to call. The germline gives CDR1 SGHDT, CDR2 YYEEEE. The CDR3 has 14 amino acids. With 2 bases removed from V and 4 bases from J, the gap between germline ends came to 12 bases. The CDR3 sequence: CASSFLAVGYGYTF. In DNA, the CDR3 is TGTGCCAGCAGCTTTTTGGCTGTGGGCTATGGCTACACCTTC.

This chain connects TRBV6-5 to TRBJ2-2, with D maybe TRBD1 (6 bases). V dropped 5 bases and J dropped 6 bases, with 7 bases sitting between them. This CDR3 has 12 amino acids. Per the germline V gene, CDR1 is MNHEY and CDR2 is SVGAGI. The CDR3: CASSGGPGELFF. For the CDR3, the DNA is TGTGCCAGCAGTGGGGGCCCCGGGGAGCTGTTTTTT.

This sequence joins TRBV28 and TRBJ1-4, with D possibly matching TRBD1 (5 bases). Germline CDR1 is MDHEN and CDR2 is SYDVKM. V was pared by 5 bases and J by 6 bases, with 13 bases between. The CDR3 spans 14 residues. The CDR3 nucleotides are TGTGCCAGCAGTCTAACTGGAGGGGATGAAAAACTGTTTTTT. This translates into CASSLTGGDEKLFF.

The chain carries TRBV30 and TRBJ1-2, with D possibly being TRBD1 (5 bases). V was cut by 0 bases and J by 7 bases, with 15 bases left in between. Germline CDR1 and CDR2: GTSNPN and SVGIG (reference sequence). This CDR3 region has 14 residues. CDR3 nucleotide sequence: TGTGCCTGGAGTGTGGAGGGGCCCACTTCTGGCTACACCTTC. Its protein product is CAWSVEGPTSGYTF.

This clone has just a few counts. J is TRBJ1-5 and V is TRBV19; D possibly corresponds to TRBD1 (5 bases). Germline V gene sequence: CDR1 LNHDA, CDR2 SQIVND (reference sequence). The CDR3 sequence is 14 residues long. V was trimmed by 8 bases and J by 5 bases, leaving 16 bases between them. The CDR3 loop is CASAPQGRDQPQHF. The DNA for the CDR3 is TGTGCCAGTGCCCCTCAGGGAAGGGATCAGCCCCAGCATTTT.